This TCR beta chain is drawn from a study of blood T cell repertoires in COVID-19. Study as a whole: In each case, the material was cDNA or gDNA derived from T cells, B-cell-depleted T cells, or PBMCs.

Profiled with immunoSEQ multiplex PCR; TCRdb holds only in-frame clones, not every one. The sample holds fewer than 350,000 clones; roughly 90% are singletons and the top ten take about 2.1%. CDR1 SGHNT and CDR2 YYREEE come from the germline V gene (reference sequence). This CDR3 is 15 amino acids long. The V end was cut by 3 bases, the J end by 0 bases, with 12 bases between. Participants' reported clinical history set cohort assignment. The chain joins TRBV5-4 to TRBJ1-1; possibly TRBD1 for D (5 bases). The TCR was taken from a woman aged 40 to 50 with acute COVID-19. The sample was PBMCs or T cells enriched from blood (not recorded which). The CDR3 sequence is CASSSIDSMNTEAFF. CDR3 DNA sequence: TGTGCCAGCAGCTCTATCGACAGCATGAACACTGAAGCTTTCTTT.